This T cell receptor beta chain was profiled in a study of cytomegalovirus exposure and HLA in healthy donors. Concerning this clone: Its target is not known.

CDR1 MNHEY and CDR2 SVGAGI come from the germline V gene. V lost 2 bases and J 8 bases, leaving 13 bases between the germline ends. The CDR3 spans 14 residues. The primer mix had 60 Vbeta and 13 Jbeta primers. Sequencing used immunoSEQ multiplex PCR; TCRdb keeps in-frame clones, though not all of them. The sample records 120,000 or so clones, 80% being singletons. Study outcomes and limitations: Per published accounts, TCR beta sequences correctly predicted the HLA-A and HLA-B alleles of most subjects.

The chain is built from TRBV6-5 and TRBJ2-1; TRBD1 is a possible D gene (7 bases). The receptor comes from a female donor in good health and CMV-seropositive. The sequenced sample was PBMCs. CDR3 sequence (DNA): TGTGCCAGCAGTTACGAGCCAGGGGGGCATGAGCAGTTCTTC. It encodes CASSYEPGGHEQFF.